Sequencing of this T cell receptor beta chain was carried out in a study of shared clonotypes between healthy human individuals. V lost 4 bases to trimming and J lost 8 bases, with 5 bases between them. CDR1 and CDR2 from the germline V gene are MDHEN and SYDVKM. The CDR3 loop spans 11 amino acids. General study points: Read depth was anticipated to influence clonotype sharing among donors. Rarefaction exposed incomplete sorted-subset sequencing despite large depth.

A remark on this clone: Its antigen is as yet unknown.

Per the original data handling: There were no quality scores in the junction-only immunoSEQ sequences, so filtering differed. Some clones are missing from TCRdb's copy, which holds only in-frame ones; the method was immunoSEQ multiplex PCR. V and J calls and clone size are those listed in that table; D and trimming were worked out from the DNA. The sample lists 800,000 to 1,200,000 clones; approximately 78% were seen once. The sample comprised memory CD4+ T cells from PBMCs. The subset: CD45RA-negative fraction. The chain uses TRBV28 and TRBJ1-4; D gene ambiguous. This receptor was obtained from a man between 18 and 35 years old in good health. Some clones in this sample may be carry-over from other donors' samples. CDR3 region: CASSSREKLFF. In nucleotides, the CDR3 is TGTGCCAGCAGTTCCAGAGAAAAACTGTTTTTT.